One sample yielded the 21 T cell receptor beta chains listed below, sequenced in a study of T and B cells in COVID-19 patients. Each TRB amplification used roughly 220-550 ng of genomic DNA from blood. Multiplex PCR with BIOMED2 TRB-A/B primer pools amplified TRB rearrangements. TCRdb reanalysed the multiplex PCR reads using MiXCR and keeps one entry per CDR3 protein. Of more than 15,000 distinct CDR3 sequences listed, over 30% are singletons. Sequences were obtained from blood. The receptor source for this set is a human donor with active COVID-19.

By its share, this clonotype is medium-sized. J is TRBJ1-1 and V is TRBV13; D is ambiguous. V was cut by 4 bases and J by 1 base, with 13 bases left in between. The CDR3 has 15 amino acids. Per the germline V gene, CDR1 is PRHDT and CDR2 is FYEKMQ (reference sequence). The CDR3 reads CASSSTVNKNTEAFF. Here the CDR3 DNA reads TGTGCCAGCAGCTCCACAGTGAACAAGAACACTGAAGCTTTCTTT. The full variable domain, in which reference TRBV13 and TRBJ1-1 provide the parts outside the CDR3, is AAGVIQSPRHLIKEKRETATLKCYPIPRHDTVYWYQQGPGQDPQFLISFYEKMQSDKGSIPDRFSAQQFSDYHSELNMSSLELGDSALYFCASSSTVNKNTEAFFGQGTRLTVV.

The chain is built from TRBV6-4 and TRBJ2-2; 7 nucleotides agree with TRBD1. CDR1 MRHNA and CDR2 SNTAGT come from the germline V gene. V shed 8 bases, J shed 4 bases, and the junction held 7 bases outside the gene matches. The CDR3 runs to 14 residues. CDR3 in amino acids: CASLPRDSTGELFF. The CDR3 DNA is TGTGCCAGCCTACCCCGGGACAGCACCGGGGAGCTGTTTTTT.

There are a few counts of this clonotype. The chain uses TRBV12-3 or TRBV12-4 and TRBJ1-3; no clear D gene. The length of the CDR3 is 15 residues. Between the trimmed V and J ends, which lost 6 bases and 3 bases, there was a span of 15 bases. The CDR3 region has the DNA TGTGCCAGCAGCCTCGAGGCTAACTATGGAAACACCATATATTTT. This encodes CASSLEANYGNTIYF.

This clonotype has only a few counts. The chain uses TRBV12-3 or TRBV12-4 and TRBJ2-5; possibly TRBD2 for D (6 bases). The germline V and J ends were trimmed by 6 bases and 7 bases, with 18 bases remaining between them. This CDR3 spans 14 amino acids. DNA of the CDR3: TGTGCCAGCAGGGGGGGACCACCCGGGGGGACCCAGTACTTC. Protein sequence: CASRGGPPGGTQYF.

This clonotype has more than one count but fewer than ten. V usage is TRBV6-2 or TRBV6-3 and J usage is TRBJ2-7; 8 nucleotides align to TRBD1. Germline trimming cut 7 bases from V and 2 bases from J; bases unmatched to any gene: 7. CDR3 length: 14 residues. CDR1 is MNHEY and CDR2 is SVGEGT in the germline V gene. CDR3 protein: CASIQDRVAYEQYF. The CDR3 coding sequence is TGTGCCAGCATCCAGGACAGGGTAGCCTACGAGCAGTACTTC.

The CDR3 here is CSARLPGRQHF. In DNA form, the CDR3 reads TGCAGTGCTAGATTACCGGGACGACAGCATTTT. This chain links TRBV20-1 with TRBJ1-5; possible D gene TRBD1, 5 bases. The CDR3 has 11 residues. Germline CDR1 is DFQATT and CDR2 is SNEGSKA (reference sequence). V dropped 2 bases and J dropped 13 bases, with 12 bases sitting between them.

The genes are TRBV15 and TRBJ2-7; 8 bases line up with TRBD1. The CDR3 is 15 residues long. From germline, CDR1 is LNHNV and CDR2 YYDKDF (reference sequence). The V and J ends lost 3 bases and 3 bases, in that order; junction bases with no gene match: 7. The CDR3 spells CATSSGTGGFYEQYF. The CDR3 bases are TGTGCCACCAGCAGCGGGACAGGAGGTTTCTACGAGCAGTACTTC.

V usage is TRBV6-6 and J usage is TRBJ1-5; tentative D call: TRBD1 (5 bases). In germline, CDR1 is MNHNY, CDR2 SVGAGI (reference sequence). Trimming removed 6 bases at V and 1 base at J, with 25 bases between. The CDR3 contains 19 residues. CDR3 DNA sequence: TGTGCCAGCAGCCCCCTTGGGGGAGCGCGCGAAAGAAGCAATCAGCCCCAGCATTTT. Residues: CASSPLGGARERSNQPQHF.

The CDR3 DNA reads as TGTGCCATCAGTGCGACAGTGTTTGAAAAACTGTTTTTT. This translates into CAISATVFEKLFF. V and J are TRBV10-3 and TRBJ1-4, with D possibly matching TRBD1 (5 bases). Deletions cut 4 bases from V and 7 bases from J, with 10 bases between. The CDR3 runs 13 residues. Germline CDR1 and CDR2: ENHRY and SYGVKD.

The chain combines TRBV6-5 with TRBJ2-7; D may be TRBD1 (5 bases). V gave up 5 bases and J gave up 2 bases, with 13 bases separating them. The CDR3 consists of 14 residues. The germline gives CDR1 MNHEY, CDR2 SVGAGI. CDR3 sequence reads: CASSTTEYAYEQYV. CDR3 bases: TGTGCCAGCAGTACGACAGAATATGCCTACGAGCAGTACGTC.

This chain joins TRBV19 and TRBJ1-1, with a weak D call TRBD1 (5 bases). The CDR3 spans 12 residues. V lost 3 bases and J lost 10, with 12 bases in between. Per germline, CDR1 LNHDA and CDR2 SQIVND (reference sequence). As DNA, the CDR3 is TGTGCCAGTAGTATCCGAGGGGTGGGAGCTTTCTTT. It specifies CASSIRGVGAFF.

J is TRBJ2-5 and V is TRBV15; the match to TRBD2 covers 11 bases. Germline V lookup: CDR1 LNHNV, CDR2 YYDKDF (reference sequence). The CDR3 is 17 amino acids. Trimming cost V 3 bases and J 6 bases; bases outside gene matches: 12. The CDR3 DNA follows: TGTGCCACCAGCAGTGGTACCCTTAGCGGGGGGGCCCAGACCCAGTACTTC. Its protein is CATSSGTLSGGAQTQYF. The whole variable domain, remainder taken from reference TRBV15 and TRBJ2-5, is DAMVIQNPRYQVTQFGKPVTLSCSQTLNHNVMYWYQQKSSQAPKLLFHYYDKDFNNEADTPDNFQSRRPNTSFCFLDIRSPGLGDTAMYLCATSSGTLSGGAQTQYFGPGTRLLVL.

The CDR3 loop reads CASSLEGARNTIYF. In nucleotides, the CDR3 is TGTGCCAGCAGTTTAGAGGGGGCCAGAAACACCATATATTTT. V is TRBV12-3 or TRBV12-4 and J is TRBJ1-3; TRBD1 matches 7 bases. This CDR3 region has 14 residues. Germline trimming cut 1 base from V and 5 bases from J; bases unmatched to any gene: 2.

The rearrangement uses TRBV5-5 and TRBJ1-5; 9 bases fit TRBD1. The junction had 11 bases not matched to a gene; V was cut back by 7 bases and J by 0 bases. CDR3 length equals 17 residues. Germline V gene lookup returns CDR1 SGHKS and CDR2 YYEKEE (reference sequence). The CDR3 sequence is CASGTGQGSISNQPQHF. Written as DNA, the CDR3 is TGTGCCAGCGGAACGGGACAGGGCTCCATTAGCAATCAGCCCCAGCATTTT.

The CDR3 DNA is TGTGCCAGCAGTTTTCTAGGGGTCAACTATGGCTACACCTTC. Its translation is CASSFLGVNYGYTF. The V and J genes are TRBV12-3 or TRBV12-4 and TRBJ1-2, with D tentatively TRBD1 (5 bases). This CDR3 has 14 amino acids. Trimming left V 3 bases short and J 2 bases short, with 10 bases between.

This clonotype was recorded a few times. The chain recombines TRBV19 with TRBJ1-1, with D hard to call. Deletions cut 1 base from V and 2 bases from J, with 11 bases between. The germline gives CDR1 LNHDA, CDR2 SQIVND (reference sequence). The CDR3 contains 15 residues. CDR3 sequence reads: CASSIARDFNTEAFF. The DNA for the CDR3 is TGTGCCAGTAGTATAGCCCGGGATTTTAACACTGAAGCTTTCTTT.

This clonotype showed up just a few times. The V call is TRBV12-3 or TRBV12-4, the J call TRBJ2-5; TRBD2 matches at 8 bases. J was trimmed by 5 bases and V by 6 bases; bases with no gene match: 5. This CDR3 is built from 13 residues. CDR3 sequence (DNA): TGTGCCAGCAGGGCGGGGGGCCGGGAGACCCAGTACTTC. This codes for CASRAGGRETQYF.

This clonotype turned up a few times. J is TRBJ2-1 and V is TRBV6-5; D possibly corresponds to TRBD1 (6 bases). Trimming took 2 bases from V and 4 from J, leaving 9 bases between them. The germline gives CDR1 MNHEY, CDR2 SVGAGI. CDR3 length equals 14 residues. The CDR3 DNA follows: TGTGCCAGCAGTTACCGACAGGTTTACAATGAGCAGTTCTTC. Translating gives CASSYRQVYNEQFF.

This clonotype was detected many times. The rearrangement joins TRBV10-3 to TRBJ1-6; tentative D call: TRBD1 (5 bases). The CDR3 is made up of 13 amino acids. The V and J ends lost 6 bases and 8 bases respectively, with 11 bases between them. Looked up from germline, CDR1 is ENHRY and CDR2 is SYGVKD. The CDR3 nucleotides are TGTGCCATCAGCCAGGGCGGAGATTCACCCCTCCACTTT. Protein: CAISQGGDSPLHF.

This clonotype was counted ten times or more. The chain joins TRBV19 to TRBJ1-4, with D unclear. Germline CDR1 and CDR2: LNHDA and SQIVND (reference sequence). The CDR3 length is 14 residues. The germline V and J ends were trimmed by 11 bases and 0 bases, with 13 bases remaining between them. The CDR3 here is CASKHDATNEKLFF. Here the CDR3 DNA reads TGTGCCTCGAAACACGACGCAACTAATGAAAAACTGTTTTTT.

The rearrangement uses TRBV20-1 and TRBJ2-5; 8 nucleotides line up with TRBD2. J gave up 2 bases and V 6 bases, and 17 bases lay outside the gene matches. The germline V gene has CDR1 DFQATT and CDR2 SNEGSKA (reference sequence). This CDR3 comprises 17 residues. CDR3 amino acids: CSASFIGGAGWQETQYF. CDR3 DNA sequence: TGCAGTGCCTCATTCATCGGGGGGGCGGGTTGGCAAGAGACCCAGTACTTC.